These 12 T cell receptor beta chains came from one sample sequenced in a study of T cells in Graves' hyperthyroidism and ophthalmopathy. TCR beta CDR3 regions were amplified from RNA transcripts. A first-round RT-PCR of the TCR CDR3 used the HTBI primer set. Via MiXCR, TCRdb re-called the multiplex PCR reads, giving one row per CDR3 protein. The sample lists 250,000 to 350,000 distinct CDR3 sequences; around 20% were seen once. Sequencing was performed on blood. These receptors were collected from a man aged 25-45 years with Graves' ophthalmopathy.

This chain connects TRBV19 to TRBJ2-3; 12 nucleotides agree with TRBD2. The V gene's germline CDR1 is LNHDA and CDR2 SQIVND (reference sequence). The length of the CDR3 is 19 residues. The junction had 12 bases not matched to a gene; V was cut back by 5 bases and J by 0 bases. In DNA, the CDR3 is TGTGCCAGTAGTCTTACGGGGAGGACTAGCGGGACGAGCACAGATACGCAGTATTTT. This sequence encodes CASSLTGRTSGTSTDTQYF.

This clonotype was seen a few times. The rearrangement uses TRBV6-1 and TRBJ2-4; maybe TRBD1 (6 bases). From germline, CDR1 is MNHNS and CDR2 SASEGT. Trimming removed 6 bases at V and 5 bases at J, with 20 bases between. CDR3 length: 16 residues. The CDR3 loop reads CASSKWTVYNENIQYF. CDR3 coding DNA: TGTGCCAGCAGCAAATGGACAGTTTACAACGAAAACATTCAGTACTTC.

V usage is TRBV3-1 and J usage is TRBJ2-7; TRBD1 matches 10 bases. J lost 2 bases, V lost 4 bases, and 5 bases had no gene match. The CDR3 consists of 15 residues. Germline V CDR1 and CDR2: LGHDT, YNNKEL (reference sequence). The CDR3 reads CASSLPGQGTYEQYF. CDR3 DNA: TGTGCCAGCAGCCTCCCGGGACAGGGGACCTACGAGCAGTACTTC.

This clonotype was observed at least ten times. The CDR3 coding sequence is TGCAGCGTTGGGCCTAGCGGAGGGTACCAAGAGACCCAGTACTTC. Translating gives CSVGPSGGYQETQYF. V usage is TRBV29-1 and J usage is TRBJ2-5; 7 nucleotides align to TRBD2. This CDR3 is built from 15 residues. Per germline, CDR1 SQVTM and CDR2 ANQGSEA. With V trimmed by 4 bases and J by 0 bases, 8 bases remained unmatched.

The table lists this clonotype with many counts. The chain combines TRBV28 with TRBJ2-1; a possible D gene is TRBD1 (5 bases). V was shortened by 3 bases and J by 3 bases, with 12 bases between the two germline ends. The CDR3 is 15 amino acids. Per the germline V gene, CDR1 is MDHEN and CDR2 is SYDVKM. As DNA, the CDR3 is TGTGCCAGCAGTTTCCAGGGTAAATACTACAATGAGCAGTTCTTC. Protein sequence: CASSFQGKYYNEQFF. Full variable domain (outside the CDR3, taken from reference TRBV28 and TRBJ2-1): DVKVTQSSRYLVKRTGEKVFLECVQDMDHENMFWYRQDPGLGLRLIYFSYDVKMKEKGDIPEGYSVSREKKERFSLILESASTNQTSMYLCASSFQGKYYNEQFFGPGTRLTVL.

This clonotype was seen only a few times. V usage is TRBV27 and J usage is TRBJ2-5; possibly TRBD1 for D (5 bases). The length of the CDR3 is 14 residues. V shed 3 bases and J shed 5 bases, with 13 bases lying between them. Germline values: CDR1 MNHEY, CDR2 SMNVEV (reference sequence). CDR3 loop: CASSFRGLWETQYF. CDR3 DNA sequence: TGTGCCAGCAGTTTTAGGGGTTTGTGGGAGACCCAGTACTTC.

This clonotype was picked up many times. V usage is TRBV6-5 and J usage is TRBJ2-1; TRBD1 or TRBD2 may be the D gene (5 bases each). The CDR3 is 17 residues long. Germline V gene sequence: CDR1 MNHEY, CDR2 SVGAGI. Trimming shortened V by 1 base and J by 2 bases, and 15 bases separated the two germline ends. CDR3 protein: CASSYFRGQQPYNEQFF. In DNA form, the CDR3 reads TGTGCCAGCAGTTACTTCCGGGGCCAGCAGCCCTACAATGAGCAGTTCTTC.

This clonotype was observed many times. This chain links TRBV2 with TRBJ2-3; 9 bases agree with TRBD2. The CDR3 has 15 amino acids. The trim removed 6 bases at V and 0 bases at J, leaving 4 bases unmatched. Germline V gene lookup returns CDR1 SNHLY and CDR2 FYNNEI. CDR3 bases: TGTGCCAGCAGGCAGACTAGCGGAAGCACAGATACGCAGTATTTT. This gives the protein CASRQTSGSTDTQYF.

CDR3 sequence (DNA): TGTGCCAGCAGTTACGCCGTATCGAGCTTAATTACTTACGAGCAGTACTTC. Encoded protein: CASSYAVSSLITYEQYF. This chain joins TRBV6-6 and TRBJ2-7, with no clear D. Per the germline V gene, CDR1 is MNHNY and CDR2 is SVGAGI (reference sequence). V was pared by 2 bases and J by 4 bases, with 21 bases between. The CDR3 is 17 residues long.

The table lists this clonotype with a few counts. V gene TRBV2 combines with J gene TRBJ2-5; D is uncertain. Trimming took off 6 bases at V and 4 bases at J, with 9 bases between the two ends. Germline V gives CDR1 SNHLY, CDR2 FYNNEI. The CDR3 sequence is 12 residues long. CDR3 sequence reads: CASRQLGETQYF. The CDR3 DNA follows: TGTGCCAGCAGACAGTTGGGAGAGACCCAGTACTTC.

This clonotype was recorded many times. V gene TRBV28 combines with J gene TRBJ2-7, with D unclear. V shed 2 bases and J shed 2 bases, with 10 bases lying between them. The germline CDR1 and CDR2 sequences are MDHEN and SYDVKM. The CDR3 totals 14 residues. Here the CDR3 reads CASSLVARPYEQYF. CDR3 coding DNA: TGTGCCAGCAGTTTAGTGGCCAGACCCTACGAGCAGTACTTC.

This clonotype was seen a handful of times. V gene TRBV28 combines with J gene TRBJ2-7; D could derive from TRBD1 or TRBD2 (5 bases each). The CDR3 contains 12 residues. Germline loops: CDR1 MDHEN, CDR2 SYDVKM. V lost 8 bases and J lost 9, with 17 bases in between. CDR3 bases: TGTGCCAGCGGAACCGTGGGGGAACGGCAGTACTTC. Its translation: CASGTVGERQYF.